These 10 T cell receptor beta chains were sequenced from one sample in a study of PD-1 blockade in classical Hodgkin lymphoma. Brentuximab vedotin exposure varied, and every patient relapsed after autologous stem cell transplantation. TCRdb's table, derived via immunoSEQ multiplex PCR, lists solely in-frame clones and lacks some. This table has roughly 45,000 clones, approximately 70% appearing once. The sequencing used peripheral blood mononuclear cells (PBMCs), collected before the second cycle of nivolumab. These receptors all stem from a human donor with classical Hodgkin lymphoma.

This clone was seen only once. The chain links TRBV5-1 to TRBJ1-2, with 7 bases lining up with TRBD1. The CDR3 is made up of 14 amino acids. Germline V gene data show CDR1 as SGHRS and CDR2 as YFSETQ. V lost 0 bases and J lost 2; bases outside the gene matches: 1. DNA for the CDR3: TGCGCCAGCAGCTTGGGACAGGGAAACTATGGCTACACCTTC. It codes for CASSLGQGNYGYTF.

This clone occurred a few times. This chain joins TRBV30 and TRBJ1-1; D call uncertain. The V and J ends lost 0 bases and 3 bases respectively, with 11 bases between them. The CDR3 extends over 14 amino acids. Looked up from germline, CDR1 is GTSNPN and CDR2 is SVGIG (reference sequence). DNA for the CDR3: TGTGCCTGGAGTGTGGGTCGGGGATACACTGAAGCTTTCTTT. It codes for CAWSVGRGYTEAFF.

This clone was seen just once. The gene calls are TRBV7-6 and TRBJ1-5; possibly TRBD1 for D (6 bases). Germline V CDR1 and CDR2: SGHVS, FNYEAQ. The CDR3 sequence is 14 residues long. V lost 5 bases and J 3 bases, leaving 11 bases between the germline ends. CDR3 sequence: CASSADRNNQPQHF. Here the CDR3 DNA reads TGTGCCAGCAGCGCCGACAGGAACAATCAGCCCCAGCATTTT.

A word on this clone: An end of the junction does not agree with germline; a read error may underlie this. This chain connects TRBV5-1 to TRBJ2-3; TRBD1 aligns across 8 bases. The CDR3 runs 14 residues. Germline lookup yields CDR1 SGHRS and CDR2 YFSETQ. The CDR3 is CASSKGQGTDTRYF. CDR3 coding DNA: TGCGCCAGCAGCAAAGGACAGGGTACAGATACGCGGTATTTT. Variable domain in full (rest from reference TRBV5-1 and TRBJ2-3): KAGVTQTPRYLIKTRGQQVTLSCSPISGHRSVSWYQQTPGQGLQFLFEYFSETQRNKGNFPGRFSGRQFSNSRSEMNVSTLELGDSALYLCASSKGQGTDTRYFGPGTRLTVL.

V usage is TRBV30 and J usage is TRBJ1-2, with a possible D match to TRBD1 (5 bases). Germline V gives CDR1 GTSNPN, CDR2 SVGIG (reference sequence). The CDR3 length is 13 residues. The V end lost 1 base, the J end lost 5 bases, and 11 bases lay between the germline ends. As DNA, the CDR3 is TGTGCCTGGAGTGGGGGGAGTTATTATGGCTACACCTTC. The encoded protein is CAWSGGSYYGYTF.

Within the sample, this clone is medium-sized. The V gene is TRBV7-3, the J gene TRBJ1-2; D call uncertain. The CDR3 totals 12 residues. Per the germline V gene, CDR1 is SGHTA and CDR2 is FQGTGA. V was cut by 1 base and J by 6 bases, with 6 bases left in between. The CDR3 nucleotides read TGTGCCAGCAGCTTAAACAATGATGGCTACACCTTC. Its protein product is CASSLNNDGYTF.

The chain couples TRBV4-2 to TRBJ2-2; no clear D gene. Germline loops: CDR1 LGHNA, CDR2 YNFKEQ. This CDR3 is 13 amino acids long. The V end was cut by 4 bases, the J end by 6 bases, with 9 bases between. The CDR3 sequence: CASSPAESGELFF. DNA for the CDR3: TGTGCCAGCAGCCCCGCCGAGTCCGGGGAGCTGTTTTTT.

V gene TRBV28 combines with J gene TRBJ2-4, with D hard to call. V gave up 5 bases and J gave up 0 bases, with 8 bases separating them. Germline V lookup: CDR1 MDHEN, CDR2 SYDVKM. The CDR3 contains 14 residues. The DNA for the CDR3 is TGTGCCAGCAGTCTGGAACTAGCCAAAAACATTCAGTACTTC. It encodes CASSLELAKNIQYF. Together with reference TRBV28 and TRBJ2-4, the CDR3 gives the full variable domain: DVKVTQSSRYLVKRTGEKVFLECVQDMDHENMFWYRQDPGLGLRLIYFSYDVKMKEKGDIPEGYSVSREKKERFSLILESASTNQTSMYLCASSLELAKNIQYFGAGTRLSVL.

This clone turned up a few times. The chain uses TRBV5-1 and TRBJ2-3, with a tentative D call TRBD2 (6 bases). V gave up 1 base and J gave up 5 bases, with 11 bases separating them. Germline CDR1 SGHRS, CDR2 YFSETQ. The CDR3 contains 14 residues. This CDR3 is CASSLTGEVDTQYF. In DNA, the CDR3 is TGCGCCAGCAGCTTGACGGGGGAGGTAGATACGCAGTATTTT.

This clone came up once. This chain connects TRBV28 to TRBJ2-4; 14 bases fit TRBD2. The CDR3 spans 18 residues. Unmatched junction bases numbered 6, after V lost 5 bases and J lost 0 bases. Germline V CDR1 and CDR2: MDHEN, SYDVKM. CDR3 nucleotides: TGTGCCAGCAGTCCGGGACTAGCGGGAGACCTAGCCAAAAACATTCAGTACTTC. It yields the protein CASSPGLAGDLAKNIQYF.